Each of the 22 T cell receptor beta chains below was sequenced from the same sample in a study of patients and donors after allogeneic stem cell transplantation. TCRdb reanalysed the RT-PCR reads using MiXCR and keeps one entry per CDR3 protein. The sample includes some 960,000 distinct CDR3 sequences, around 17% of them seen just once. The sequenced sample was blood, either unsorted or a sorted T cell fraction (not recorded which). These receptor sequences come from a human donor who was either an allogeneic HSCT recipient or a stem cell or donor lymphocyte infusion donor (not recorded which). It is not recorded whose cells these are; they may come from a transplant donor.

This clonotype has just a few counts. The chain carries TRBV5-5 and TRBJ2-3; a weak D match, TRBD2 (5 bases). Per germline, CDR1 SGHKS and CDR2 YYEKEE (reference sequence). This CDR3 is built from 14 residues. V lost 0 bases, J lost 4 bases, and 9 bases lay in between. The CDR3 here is CASSLALAPDTQYF. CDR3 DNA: TGTGCCAGCAGCTTGGCTCTAGCTCCAGATACGCAGTATTTT.

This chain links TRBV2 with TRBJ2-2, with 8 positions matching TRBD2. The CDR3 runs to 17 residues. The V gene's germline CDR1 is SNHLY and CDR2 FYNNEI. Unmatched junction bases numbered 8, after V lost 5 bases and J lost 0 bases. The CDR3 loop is CASSPSGGRANTGELFF. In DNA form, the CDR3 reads TGTGCCAGCAGTCCCTCGGGAGGGAGGGCGAACACCGGGGAGCTGTTTTTT. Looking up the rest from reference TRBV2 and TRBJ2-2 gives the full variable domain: EPEVTQTPSHQVTQMGQEVILRCVPISNHLYFYWYRQILGQKVEFLVSFYNNEISEKSEIFDDQFSVERPDGSNFTLKIRSTKLEDSAMYFCASSPSGGRANTGELFFGEGSRLTVL.

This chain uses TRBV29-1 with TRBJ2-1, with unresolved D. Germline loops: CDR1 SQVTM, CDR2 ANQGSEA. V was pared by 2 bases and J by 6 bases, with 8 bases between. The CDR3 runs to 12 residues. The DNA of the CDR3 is TGCAGCGTTGAACTAGTTGCCAATGAGCAGTTCTTC. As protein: CSVELVANEQFF.

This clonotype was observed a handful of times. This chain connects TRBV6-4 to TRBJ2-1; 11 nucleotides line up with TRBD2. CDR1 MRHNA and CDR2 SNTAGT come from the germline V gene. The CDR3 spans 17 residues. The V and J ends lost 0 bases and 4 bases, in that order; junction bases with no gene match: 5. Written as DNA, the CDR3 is TGTGCCAGCAGTGACTCTCCCGGGACTAGCGGTTACAATGAGCAGTTCTTC. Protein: CASSDSPGTSGYNEQFF.

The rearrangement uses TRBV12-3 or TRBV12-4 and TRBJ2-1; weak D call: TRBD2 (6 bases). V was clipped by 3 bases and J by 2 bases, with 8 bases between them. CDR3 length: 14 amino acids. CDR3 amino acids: CASSFAGTYNEQFF. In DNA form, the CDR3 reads TGTGCCAGCAGTTTTGCGGGGACCTACAATGAGCAGTTCTTC.

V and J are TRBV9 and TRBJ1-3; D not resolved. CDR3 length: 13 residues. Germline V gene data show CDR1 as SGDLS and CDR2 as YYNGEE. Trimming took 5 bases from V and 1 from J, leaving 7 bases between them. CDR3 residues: CASRAISGNTIYF. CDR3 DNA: TGTGCCAGCAGGGCCATATCTGGAAACACCATATATTTT.

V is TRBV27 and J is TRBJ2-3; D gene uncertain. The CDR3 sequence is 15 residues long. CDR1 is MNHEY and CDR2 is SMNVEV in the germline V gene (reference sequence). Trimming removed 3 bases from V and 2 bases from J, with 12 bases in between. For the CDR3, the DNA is TGTGCCAGCAGTTTTCTTGCAGACCACACAGATACGCAGTATTTT. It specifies CASSFLADHTDTQYF.

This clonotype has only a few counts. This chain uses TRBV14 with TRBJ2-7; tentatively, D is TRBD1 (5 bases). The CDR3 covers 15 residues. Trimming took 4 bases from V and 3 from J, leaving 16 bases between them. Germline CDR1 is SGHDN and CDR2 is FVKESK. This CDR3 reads CASSRARDSLYEQYF. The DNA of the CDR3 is TGTGCCAGCAGCCGAGCTCGAGACAGTCTCTACGAGCAGTACTTC.

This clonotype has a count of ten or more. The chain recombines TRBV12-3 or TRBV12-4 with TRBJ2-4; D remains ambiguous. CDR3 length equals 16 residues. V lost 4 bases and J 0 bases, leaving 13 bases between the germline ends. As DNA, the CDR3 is TGTGCCAGCAGTTGGGAAGGGTTTCAAGCCAAAAACATTCAGTACTTC. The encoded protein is CASSWEGFQAKNIQYF.

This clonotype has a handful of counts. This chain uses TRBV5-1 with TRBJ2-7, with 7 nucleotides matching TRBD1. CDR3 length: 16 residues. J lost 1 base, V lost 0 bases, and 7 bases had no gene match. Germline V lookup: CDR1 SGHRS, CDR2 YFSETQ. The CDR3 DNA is TGCGCCAGCAGCTTGGAAGCCGGGACAGTTTCCTACGAGCAGTACTTC. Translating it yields CASSLEAGTVSYEQYF.

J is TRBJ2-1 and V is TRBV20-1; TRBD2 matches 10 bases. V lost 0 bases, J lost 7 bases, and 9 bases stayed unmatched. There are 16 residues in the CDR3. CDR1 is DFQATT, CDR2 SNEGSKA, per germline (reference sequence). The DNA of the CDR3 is TGCAGTGCTAGAGATGCGAAGCGGGGGGGCAGGAATGAGCAGTTCTTC. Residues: CSARDAKRGGRNEQFF.

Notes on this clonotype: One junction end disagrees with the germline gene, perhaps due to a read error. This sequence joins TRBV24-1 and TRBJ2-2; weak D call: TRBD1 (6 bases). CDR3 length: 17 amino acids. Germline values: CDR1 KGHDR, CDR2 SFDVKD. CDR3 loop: CAISDSGTHANTGELFF. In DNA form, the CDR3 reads TGTGCCATCAGTGATTCCGGGACACATGCGAACACCGGGGAGCTGTTTTTT.

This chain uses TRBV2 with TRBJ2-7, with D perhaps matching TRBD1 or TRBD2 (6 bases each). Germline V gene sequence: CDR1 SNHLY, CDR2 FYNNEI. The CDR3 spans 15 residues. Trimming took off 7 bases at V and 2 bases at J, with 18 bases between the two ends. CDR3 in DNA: TGTGCCAGCACCCCGGGGGCTGACTTTACCTACGAGCAGTACTTC. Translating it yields CASTPGADFTYEQYF.

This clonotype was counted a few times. The CDR3 sequence is CSARDRQGEWETQYF. DNA of the CDR3: TGCAGTGCTAGAGATCGACAGGGGGAGTGGGAGACCCAGTACTTC. The rearrangement joins TRBV20-1 to TRBJ2-5; TRBD1 aligns across 9 bases. Per the germline V gene, CDR1 is DFQATT and CDR2 is SNEGSKA (reference sequence). Germline trimming cut 0 bases from V and 5 bases from J; bases unmatched to any gene: 7. This CDR3 has 15 amino acids.

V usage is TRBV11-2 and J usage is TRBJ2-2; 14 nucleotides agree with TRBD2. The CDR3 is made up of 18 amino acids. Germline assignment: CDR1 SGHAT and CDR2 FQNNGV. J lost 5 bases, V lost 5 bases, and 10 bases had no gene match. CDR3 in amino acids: CASSKTSGRALRTGELFF. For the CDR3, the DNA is TGTGCCAGCAGCAAGACTAGCGGGAGGGCCTTGAGGACCGGGGAGCTGTTTTTT.

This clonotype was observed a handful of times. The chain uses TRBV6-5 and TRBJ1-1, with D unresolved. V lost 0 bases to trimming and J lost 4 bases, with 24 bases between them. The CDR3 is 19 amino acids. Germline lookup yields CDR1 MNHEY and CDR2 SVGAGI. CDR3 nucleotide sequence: TGTGCCAGCAGTTACTCGAGCTCGGCGGGTTTGAAACGAGGCACTGAAGCTTTCTTT. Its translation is CASSYSSSAGLKRGTEAFF.

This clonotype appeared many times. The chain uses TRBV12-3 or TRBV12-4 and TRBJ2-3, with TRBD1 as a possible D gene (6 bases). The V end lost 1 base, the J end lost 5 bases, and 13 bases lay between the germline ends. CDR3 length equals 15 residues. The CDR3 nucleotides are TGTGCCAGCAGTTTAGGTGGGGGCAGTGTAGATACGCAGTATTTT. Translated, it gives CASSLGGGSVDTQYF.

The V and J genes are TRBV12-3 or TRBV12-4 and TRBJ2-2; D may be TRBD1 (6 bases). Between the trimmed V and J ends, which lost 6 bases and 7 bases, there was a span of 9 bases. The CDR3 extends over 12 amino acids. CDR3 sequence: CASSTGNGELFF. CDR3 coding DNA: TGTGCCAGCAGCACAGGGAACGGGGAGCTGTTTTTT.

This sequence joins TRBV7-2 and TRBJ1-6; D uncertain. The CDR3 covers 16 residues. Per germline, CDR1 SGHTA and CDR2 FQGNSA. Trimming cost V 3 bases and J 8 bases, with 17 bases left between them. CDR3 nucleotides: TGTGCCAGCAGCTTTCAGCCGGTCCGGTATGATTCACCCCTCCACTTT. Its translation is CASSFQPVRYDSPLHF.

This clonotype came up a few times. The CDR3 loop is CASSPRQGRVGSPLHF. In nucleotides, the CDR3 is TGTGCCAGCAGCCCACGACAGGGTCGAGTCGGCTCACCCCTCCACTTT. This chain links TRBV11-2 with TRBJ1-6; TRBD1 agrees at 7 bases. This CDR3 has 16 residues. Trimming at V came to 5 bases and at J to 10 bases, leaving 14 bases not matched to a gene. Germline V lookup: CDR1 SGHAT, CDR2 FQNNGV.

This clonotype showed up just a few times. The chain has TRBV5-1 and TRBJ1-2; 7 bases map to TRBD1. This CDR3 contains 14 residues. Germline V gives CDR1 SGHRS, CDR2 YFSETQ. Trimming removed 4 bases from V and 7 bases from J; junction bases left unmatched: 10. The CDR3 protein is CASSQKQGFGGYTF. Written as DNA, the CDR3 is TGCGCCAGCAGCCAAAAACAGGGGTTTGGTGGCTACACCTTC.

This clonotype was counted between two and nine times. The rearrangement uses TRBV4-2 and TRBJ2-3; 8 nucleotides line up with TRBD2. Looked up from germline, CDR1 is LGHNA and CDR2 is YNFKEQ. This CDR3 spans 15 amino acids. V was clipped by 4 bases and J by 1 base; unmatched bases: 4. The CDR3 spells CASSLSGAGTDTQYF. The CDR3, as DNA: TGTGCCAGCAGCCTTAGCGGGGCTGGCACAGATACGCAGTATTTT.